The 28 T cell receptor beta chains reported below all come from one sample, sequenced in a study of beta chain features in type 1 diabetes. TCRB transcripts that were expressed got sequenced, as all of the isolated RNA had been reverse transcribed. Clones were read by immunoSEQ multiplex PCR, and TCRdb kept only the in-frame ones, dropping some. This sample has about 290,000 clones, with 7.5% to 9.5% found just once. Sequences were obtained from central memory CD4+ T cells from blood. These receptors were obtained from a woman aged 18-29 years in good health.

This clone occurred a few times. This chain links TRBV29-1 with TRBJ1-4; D is unclear. This CDR3 has 15 amino acids. CDR1 SQVTM and CDR2 ANQGSEA come from the germline V gene. Deletions cut 7 bases from V and 0 bases from J, with 15 bases between. CDR3 nucleotide sequence: TGCAGCGGCCGTAGCGGACCCACAACTAATGAAAAACTGTTTTTT. Translation: CSGRSGPTTNEKLFF.

On this clone: Possible read error: a much larger clone is one base away. The rearrangement uses TRBV30 and TRBJ1-5; D remains unclear. CDR1 is GTSNPN and CDR2 is SVGIG in the germline V gene (reference sequence). The CDR3 consists of 14 residues. In DNA form, the CDR3 reads TGTGCCTGGGGTGTTTTTGGGGGCAATCAGCCCCAGCATTTT. As protein: CAWGVFGGNQPQHF. Variable domain in full (rest from reference TRBV30 and TRBJ1-5): SQTIHQWPATLVQPVGSPLSLECTVEGTSNPNLYWYRQAAGRGLQLLFYSVGIGQISSEVPQNLSASRPQDRQFILSSKKLLLSDSGFYLCAWGVFGGNQPQHFGDGTRLSIL.

This clone was detected only once. Other DNA sequences in the sample encode the same CDR3. The V and J genes are TRBV2 and TRBJ1-1, with D possibly being TRBD1 (5 bases). CDR3 length: 13 residues. V was cut by 5 bases and J by 1 base, with 8 bases left in between. Germline CDR1 is SNHLY and CDR2 is FYNNEI. The CDR3 DNA is TGTGCCAGCAGTCTGCAGGGGAACACTGAAGCTTTCTTT. Amino acid sequence: CASSLQGNTEAFF.

The V call is TRBV5-1, the J call TRBJ2-6; D not certain. The V end was cut by 4 bases, the J end by 1 base, with 9 bases between. The CDR3 length is 15 residues. The germline CDR1 and CDR2 sequences are SGHRS and YFSETQ. This CDR3 is CASSKGVSGANVLTF. In DNA, the CDR3 is TGCGCCAGCAGCAAGGGCGTATCTGGGGCCAACGTCCTGACTTTC.

This clone has only a few counts. CDR3 loop: CAWIRPRFSGANVLTF. The CDR3 bases are TGTGCCTGGATCCGCCCCCGATTCTCTGGGGCCAACGTCCTGACTTTC. The chain employs TRBV30 and TRBJ2-6, with D uncertain. The CDR3 has 16 amino acids. CDR1 GTSNPN and CDR2 SVGIG come from the germline V gene (reference sequence). V was shortened by 4 bases and J by 0 bases, with 13 bases between the two germline ends.

J is TRBJ2-1 and V is TRBV10-3; 12 bases map to TRBD1. Per the germline V gene, CDR1 is ENHRY and CDR2 is SYGVKD. This CDR3 region has 13 residues. Trimming cost V 6 bases and J 8 bases; bases outside gene matches: 2. The CDR3 sequence: CAIRGQGAHEQFF. The CDR3 nucleotides are TGTGCCATCAGGGGACAGGGGGCCCATGAGCAGTTCTTC.

The V and J genes are TRBV7-3 and TRBJ1-5, with a tentative D call TRBD1 (5 bases). Germline CDR1 is SGHTA and CDR2 is FQGTGA. Between the trimmed V and J ends, which lost 5 bases and 3 bases, there was a span of 14 bases. The CDR3 length is 15 residues. CDR3 sequence reads: CASSRGAANNQPQHF. The CDR3 DNA reads as TGTGCCAGCAGCCGAGGGGCAGCAAACAATCAGCCCCAGCATTTT. The entire variable domain, with the rest obtained from reference TRBV7-3 and TRBJ1-5, is as follows: GAGVSQTPSNKVTEKGKYVELRCDPISGHTALYWYRQSLGQGPEFLIYFQGTGAADDSGLPNDRFFAVRPEGSVSTLKIQRTERGDSAVYLCASSRGAANNQPQHFGDGTRLSIL.

This chain uses TRBV15 with TRBJ1-4; the D is unclear. Germline lookup yields CDR1 LNHNV and CDR2 YYDKDF (reference sequence). V was clipped by 0 bases and J by 9 bases, with 11 bases between them. The CDR3 has 14 residues. DNA for the CDR3: TGTGCCACCAGCAGAGATTCGGGGTGGCAAAAACTGTTTTTT. The encoded protein is CATSRDSGWQKLFF.

V is TRBV7-6 and J is TRBJ1-6; tentatively, D is TRBD1 (5 bases). V was cut by 1 base and J by 10 bases, with 14 bases left in between. CDR3 size: 15 residues. Germline V CDR1 and CDR2: SGHVS, FNYEAQ. The CDR3 reads CASSLDGRVRSPLHF. The CDR3 region has the DNA TGTGCCAGCAGCTTAGATGGCAGGGTCAGGTCACCCCTCCACTTT.

A few counts support this clone. The J gene is TRBJ2-1, the V gene TRBV7-9; 7 bases agree with TRBD1. The CDR3 contains 15 residues. V shed 5 bases and J 2 bases; nucleotides not matched to a gene: 6. CDR1 SEHNR and CDR2 FQNEAQ come from the germline V gene (reference sequence). The CDR3 DNA sequence: TGTGCCAGCAGCGCAGGACAGGCCGCCTACAATGAGCAGTTCTTC. Its protein product is CASSAGQAAYNEQFF.

The chain has TRBV7-2 and TRBJ2-2, with D perhaps assigned TRBD1 or TRBD2 (5 bases each). Germline lookup yields CDR1 SGHTA and CDR2 FQGNSA. The CDR3 is 18 residues long. The ends were cut back, 0 bases at V and 1 base at J, with 15 bases in the middle. The CDR3 bases are TGTGCCAGCAGCTTAGCCCGGGGCGGTCCGGGGAACACCGGGGAGCTGTTTTTT. Translation: CASSLARGGPGNTGELFF.

V is TRBV2 and J is TRBJ2-3; D is unclear. V was trimmed by 6 bases and J by 6 bases, leaving 13 bases between them. The CDR3 consists of 13 residues. CDR1 is SNHLY and CDR2 is FYNNEI in the germline V gene. The CDR3 region is CASRRFFGDTQYF. CDR3 nucleotides: TGTGCCAGCAGGCGATTTTTCGGGGATACGCAGTATTTT.

The chain carries TRBV9 and TRBJ2-1, with 8 bases fitting TRBD2. The CDR3 has 16 amino acids. Germline CDR1 and CDR2: SGDLS and YYNGEE. V trimming: 0 bases; J trimming: 7 bases; junction bases outside the gene matches: 9. The CDR3 region is CASSVARAGGRNEQFF. In DNA, the CDR3 is TGTGCCAGCAGCGTAGCTAGGGCGGGGGGCCGAAATGAGCAGTTCTTC.

The chain recombines TRBV7-2 with TRBJ2-5; 7 bases agree with TRBD1. Germline V lookup: CDR1 SGHTA, CDR2 FQGNSA. The CDR3 runs 14 residues. J was trimmed by 4 bases and V by 5 bases; bases with no gene match: 7. CDR3 sequence (DNA): TGTGCCAGCAGCAGGGACAGTTCCGGAGAGACCCAGTACTTC. Translation gives CASSRDSSGETQYF.

This clone was seen at least ten times. The chain has TRBV13 and TRBJ2-1; 12 bases are shared with TRBD2. V lost 6 bases and J lost 6; bases outside the gene matches: 6. CDR3 size: 15 residues. Germline loops: CDR1 PRHDT, CDR2 FYEKMQ (reference sequence). The CDR3 region is CASSRTSGALNEQFF. As DNA, the CDR3 is TGTGCCAGCAGTCGGACTAGCGGGGCCCTCAATGAGCAGTTCTTC.

This clone was picked up a small number of times. The genes are TRBV7-9 and TRBJ1-5; TRBD1 might be the D (5 bases). There are 13 residues in the CDR3. Per the germline V gene, CDR1 is SEHNR and CDR2 is FQNEAQ (reference sequence). Deletions cut 4 bases from V and 5 bases from J, with 9 bases between. CDR3 in DNA: TGTGCCAGCAGCTCCCAAGGGGATCAGCCCCAGCATTTT. Residues: CASSSQGDQPQHF.

This chain joins TRBV7-3 and TRBJ2-2; the match to TRBD1 covers 9 bases. The CDR3 extends over 18 amino acids. Per germline, CDR1 SGHTA and CDR2 FQGTGA. The trim removed 5 bases at V and 6 bases at J, leaving 16 bases unmatched. CDR3 coding DNA: TGTGCCAGCAGCCCTTGGGGTGGAGGGACAGGGCTGGCCGGGGAGCTGTTTTTT. Its protein product is CASSPWGGGTGLAGELFF. The variable domain in full, completed from reference TRBV7-3 and TRBJ2-2, reads GAGVSQTPSNKVTEKGKYVELRCDPISGHTALYWYRQSLGQGPEFLIYFQGTGAADDSGLPNDRFFAVRPEGSVSTLKIQRTERGDSAVYLCASSPWGGGTGLAGELFFGEGSRLTVL.

The chain joins TRBV30 to TRBJ2-2; either TRBD1 or TRBD2 may fit D (6 bases each). Germline values: CDR1 GTSNPN, CDR2 SVGIG (reference sequence). This CDR3 is 14 amino acids long. V dropped 2 bases and J dropped 5 bases, with 12 bases sitting between them. In nucleotides, the CDR3 is TGTGCCTGGAGTCCTATAGGGGGGACCGGGGAGCTGTTTTTT. It is translated as CAWSPIGGTGELFF. The variable domain in full, completed from reference TRBV30 and TRBJ2-2, reads SQTIHQWPATLVQPVGSPLSLECTVEGTSNPNLYWYRQAAGRGLQLLFYSVGIGQISSEVPQNLSASRPQDRQFILSSKKLLLSDSGFYLCAWSPIGGTGELFFGEGSRLTVL.

This clone has just a few counts. The chain recombines TRBV28 with TRBJ1-2; 8 nucleotides match TRBD1. Trimming cost V 5 bases and J 2 bases; bases outside gene matches: 10. CDR3 size: 16 residues. Germline V gene data show CDR1 as MDHEN and CDR2 as SYDVKM. This chain's CDR3 is CASSRAGQGGNYGYTF. CDR3 nucleotides: TGTGCCAGCAGTCGCGCAGGACAGGGCGGAAACTATGGCTACACCTTC.

This clone was seen more than once but under ten times. CDR3 protein: CASRQTGSTRGEQFF. The CDR3 coding sequence is TGTGCCAGTAGGCAGACAGGGAGTACGAGAGGTGAGCAGTTCTTC. The chain is built from TRBV19 and TRBJ2-1; 7 nucleotides agree with TRBD1. This CDR3 contains 15 residues. The V segment lost 6 bases and the J segment 9 bases; nucleotides outside the gene matches: 14. Germline CDR1 reads LNHDA; CDR2 reads SQIVND (reference sequence).

This clone has just a few counts. CDR3: CASSLAGRPEQYV. The CDR3 DNA is TGTGCCAGCAGCTTAGCTGGGCGTCCCGAGCAGTACGTC. This chain connects TRBV7-3 to TRBJ2-7; D gene unclear. V was cut by 2 bases and J by 6 bases, with 11 bases left in between. CDR1 is SGHTA, CDR2 FQGTGA, per germline. This CDR3 spans 13 amino acids.

This clone was seen only a few times. The genes are TRBV7-6 and TRBJ1-5, with 8 bases identical to TRBD1. Germline CDR1 is SGHVS and CDR2 is FNYEAQ. The CDR3 runs to 14 residues. The junction had 7 bases not matched to a gene; V was cut back by 5 bases and J by 7 bases. The CDR3 sequence: CASSGQGNSQPQHF. Written as DNA, the CDR3 is TGTGCCAGCAGCGGACAGGGAAACAGCCAGCCCCAGCATTTT.

This clone was observed a few times. The rearrangement links TRBV4-2 to TRBJ2-3; tentatively, D is TRBD1 (6 bases). The germline V gene encodes CDR1 LGHNA and CDR2 YNFKEQ. The CDR3 runs to 15 residues. Trimming pared 4 bases from V and 3 bases from J, leaving 14 bases between. CDR3 in amino acids: CASSRARTATDTQYF. The DNA of the CDR3 is TGTGCCAGCAGCCGTGCAAGGACAGCAACAGATACGCAGTATTTT.

CDR3 DNA sequence: TGTGCCAGCAGCCTAGGGCAGGGCGGGAACTATGGCTACACCTTC. Its protein product is CASSLGQGGNYGYTF. V usage is TRBV7-3 and J usage is TRBJ1-2, with D perhaps matching TRBD1 (5 bases). From germline, CDR1 is SGHTA and CDR2 FQGTGA. With 5 bases removed from V and 2 bases from J, the gap between germline ends came to 15 bases. The CDR3 has 15 residues.

The V gene is TRBV7-2, the J gene TRBJ2-7; TRBD1 agrees at 11 bases. The CDR3 totals 16 residues. V shed 5 bases, J shed 4 bases, and the junction held 10 bases outside the gene matches. Germline V gene data show CDR1 as SGHTA and CDR2 as FQGNSA. The CDR3 spells CASSQRAGTGGYEQYF. The DNA of the CDR3 is TGTGCCAGCAGCCAGAGGGCGGGGACAGGGGGATACGAGCAGTACTTC.

In regard to this clone: The junction and the germline gene differ at one end; a read error may be behind it. The chain is built from TRBV7-9 and TRBJ1-2; 7 positions match TRBD1. The CDR3 length is 15 residues. The V gene's germline CDR1 is SEHNR and CDR2 FQNEAQ (reference sequence). In DNA, the CDR3 is TGCGCCAGCAGCCAAGGAGGCGGACAGGCGATATCCTACACCTTC. It codes for CASSQGGGQAISYTF.

V is TRBV5-1 and J is TRBJ2-3; 9 nucleotides match TRBD2. CDR3 length: 18 amino acids. Germline values: CDR1 SGHRS, CDR2 YFSETQ. V dropped 1 base and J dropped 2; count of bases not matched to a gene: 11. The CDR3 DNA is TGCGCCAGCAGCTTGCTGGCGGGGGGGCCAGGCAACACAGATACGCAGTATTTT. This sequence encodes CASSLLAGGPGNTDTQYF.

The chain employs TRBV4-3 and TRBJ1-1, with 7 bases aligning to TRBD1. The junction had 4 bases not matched to a gene; V was cut back by 4 bases and J by 2 bases. Looked up from germline, CDR1 is LGHNA and CDR2 is YSLEER. This CDR3 comprises 14 residues. CDR3 sequence (DNA): TGCGCCAGCAGCCGACCAGGGGGAAACACTGAAGCTTTCTTT. Its translation: CASSRPGGNTEAFF.